This T cell receptor beta chain was observed in a study of control samples from healthy donors and cancer patients. V was trimmed by 4 bases and J by 2 bases, leaving 11 bases between them. Per the germline V gene, CDR1 is SQVTM and CDR2 is ANQGSEA. This CDR3 contains 13 residues. TCRdb's table, derived via immunoSEQ multiplex PCR, lists solely in-frame clones and lacks some. The sample includes under 200,000 clones, approximately 94% seen only once; the top ten take 12% to 15%. This rearrangement joins TRBV29-1 to TRBJ2-5; the D gene is possibly TRBD2 (5 bases). Input material: PBMCs. This TCR was recovered from a man between 60 and 75 years old with colorectal cancer. CDR3 protein: CSVVEGPQETQYF. In DNA, the CDR3 is TGCAGCGTTGTAGAGGGTCCACAAGAGACCCAGTACTTC.